Each of the 9 T cell receptor beta chains below was sequenced from the same sample in a study of T cells in Graves' hyperthyroidism and ophthalmopathy. Authors of the study amplified TCR beta CDR3 regions from RNA transcripts. The HTBI set primed first-round TCR CDR3 RT-PCR. TCRdb recomputed calls from the multiplex PCR reads with MiXCR, one row per CDR3 protein. This sample carries some 210,000 distinct CDR3 sequences, 17% of them seen once, and the ten largest clones take approximately 46%. The sample consisted of blood. The receptor source for this set is a man aged 45-60 years with Graves' hyperthyroidism.

The table lists this clonotype with many counts. This rearrangement joins TRBV28 to TRBJ2-5; tentative D call: TRBD2 (6 bases). The V gene lost 6 bases and the J gene lost 4 bases, with 15 bases spanning the gap. The CDR3 totals 14 residues. Germline V gene sequence: CDR1 MDHEN, CDR2 SYDVKM. The CDR3 is CASSPIDGGETQYF. The CDR3 DNA follows: TGTGCCAGCAGCCCGATTGACGGGGGAGAGACCCAGTACTTC.

This clonotype was seen a few times. V is TRBV7-3 and J is TRBJ2-7; tentatively, D is TRBD1 or TRBD2 (5 bases each). Trimming stripped 5 bases from V and 6 bases from J, with 14 bases between. Germline CDR1 is SGHTA and CDR2 is FQGTGA. The CDR3 runs 13 residues. CDR3 in amino acids: CASSETTGTEQYF. CDR3 DNA sequence: TGTGCCAGCAGCGAGACTACAGGCACCGAGCAGTACTTC.

This clonotype was detected a few times. The chain couples TRBV5-1 to TRBJ2-2; D call uncertain. The CDR3 loop spans 14 amino acids. Trimming removed 3 bases at V and 4 bases at J, with 10 bases between. Germline V CDR1 and CDR2: SGHRS, YFSETQ. The CDR3 loop is CASSYYTSTGELFF. The CDR3, as DNA: TGCGCCAGCAGCTATTACACCAGCACCGGGGAGCTGTTTTTT.

This clonotype was detected only a few times. V gene TRBV6-1 combines with J gene TRBJ2-4; no definite D call. The CDR3 runs 17 residues. CDR1 and CDR2 (germline): MNHNS, SASEGT. V lost 5 bases and J 0 bases, leaving 17 bases between the germline ends. CDR3 residues: CASSYRPVQIAKNIQYF. DNA of the CDR3: TGTGCCAGCAGTTATCGCCCGGTTCAGATAGCCAAAAACATTCAGTACTTC.

A note on this clonotype: A much bigger clone sits one base away, suggesting this may be a read error. V is TRBV5-1 and J is TRBJ2-7; 12 bases are shared with TRBD2. In germline, CDR1 is SGHRS, CDR2 YFSETQ. CDR3 size: 17 residues. CDR3 residues: CASSLAKTSGRLYEQCF. The CDR3 DNA is TGCGCCAGCAGCTTGGCCAAGACTAGCGGGAGACTCTACGAGCAGTGCTTC.

This clonotype occurred once. The chain recombines TRBV7-8 with TRBJ2-3; D not resolved. Germline-derived CDR1 and CDR2 are SGHVS and FQNEAQ. The V end lost 1 base, the J end lost 7 bases, and 15 bases lay between the germline ends. The CDR3 loop spans 15 amino acids. The CDR3 is CASSLVGGVTNTQYF. Here the CDR3 DNA reads TGTGCCAGCAGCTTAGTTGGTGGGGTTACTAATACGCAGTATTTT.

The count of this clonotype is one. The chain links TRBV9 to TRBJ1-4; D might be TRBD1 (5 bases). The CDR3 contains 14 residues. Germline CDR1 reads SGDLS; CDR2 reads YYNGEE. Trimming took 0 bases from V and 7 from J, leaving 10 bases between them. This chain's CDR3 is CASSVAGPGEKLFF. Here the CDR3 DNA reads TGTGCCAGCAGCGTAGCAGGGCCGGGTGAAAAACTGTTTTTT. The full variable domain, with the rest looked up from reference TRBV9 and TRBJ1-4, is DSGVTQTPKHLITATGQRVTLRCSPRSGDLSVYWYQQSLDQGLQFLIQYYNGEERAKGNILERFSAQQFPDLHSELNLSSLELGDSALYFCASSVAGPGEKLFFGSGTQLSVL.

The chain couples TRBV30 to TRBJ2-1; D possibly corresponds to TRBD2 (6 bases). Germline V gene sequence: CDR1 GTSNPN, CDR2 SVGIG (reference sequence). Trimming removed 3 bases from V and 1 base from J, with 19 bases in between. The CDR3 sequence is 17 residues long. CDR3 nucleotides: TGTGCCTGGAGGTCCCTCATGGGGGGAACTTCCTACAATGAGCAGTTCTTC. Its protein product is CAWRSLMGGTSYNEQFF.

This clonotype was counted between two and nine times. The rearrangement links TRBV3-1 to TRBJ2-5; D is ambiguous. Germline V gene sequence: CDR1 LGHDT, CDR2 YNNKEL (reference sequence). This CDR3 spans 12 amino acids. With 4 bases removed from V and 7 bases from J, the gap between germline ends came to 10 bases. CDR3 nucleotides: TGTGCCAGCAGCCCATCCCTTACGACCCAGTACTTC. Translating it yields CASSPSLTTQYF.